The sequence of this T cell receptor beta chain was determined in a study of identical twins. Whole-study results and caveats: Invariant T cells like MAIT and iNKT could partly confound the zero-insertion analyses. Abundant cord blood beta clonotypes carried fewer insertions; memory repertoires showed none.

Template switching created a universal primer site, and the cDNA included unique molecular identifiers. TCRdb reprocessed the 5' RACE reads with MiXCR, giving one entry per CDR3 protein. The table has some 660,000 distinct CDR3 sequences, approximately 9% seen once. This CDR3 region has 15 residues. Trimming pared 7 bases from V and 4 bases from J, leaving 16 bases between. Germline-derived CDR1 and CDR2 are MNHNS and SASEGT. In regard to this clonotype: The target antigen is unknown.

These data were also reused for a study on yellow fever vaccine responses in identical twins. Turning to that study: Reportedly, twins showed a vaccine T cell response that looked partly convergent and partly personalized.

The receptor comes from a young woman in good health. The specimen was PBMCs. The rearrangement uses TRBV6-1 and TRBJ2-2, with a tentative D call TRBD2 (5 bases). Here the CDR3 reads CASTNGDGITGELFF. In nucleotides, the CDR3 is TGTGCCAGCACCAACGGAGACGGGATCACCGGGGAGCTGTTTTTT.